The rows below give T cell receptor beta chains drawn from one sample of a study of blood T cell repertoires in COVID-19. Data came from immunoSEQ multiplex PCR; TCRdb stores just in-frame clones and leaves some out. The sample lists 95,000 to 150,000 clones, about four fifths occurring once. Sample: peripheral blood. The receptors stem from a man aged 55-75 years with acute or convalescent COVID-19. The CDR3 runs from the conserved cysteine through the conserved F or W. A D gene is named only where the DNA matches it firmly. Size is stated for part of the rows, as once, few or many counts, or as a class when the clone is expanded.

d_gene | j_gene | abundance | v_gene | CDR3aa | CDR3nt
TRBD1 | TRBJ1-2 | - | TRBV6-6 | CASSLQGPGDYGYTF | TGTGCCAGCAGCCTACAGGGGCCCGGGGACTATGGCTACACCTTC
- | TRBJ2-1 | - | TRBV30 | CAWRPGLLQYNEQFF | TGTGCCTGGAGGCCGGGACTTCTCCAATACAATGAGCAGTTCTTC
- | TRBJ1-3 | - | TRBV28 | CASSTVGAKRNTIYF | TGTGCCAGCAGTACGGTGGGGGCTAAGAGGAACACCATATATTTT
TRBD1 | TRBJ1-2 | - | TRBV2 | CASSADRADYGYTF | TGTGCCAGCAGTGCGGACAGGGCGGACTATGGCTACACCTTC
TRBD2 | TRBJ2-1 | - | TRBV6-6 | CASSGEGTSYNEQFF | TGTGCCAGCAGTGGCGAAGGGACTAGCTACAATGAGCAGTTCTTC
- | TRBJ2-7 | - | TRBV9 | CASSAIGAGEQYF | TGTGCCAGCAGCGCCATCGGTGCCGGGGAGCAGTACTTC
TRBD2 | TRBJ2-3 | - | TRBV9 | CASSVAGGLEDTQYF | TGTGCCAGCAGCGTAGCGGGAGGGCTGGAGGATACGCAGTATTTT
- | TRBJ1-2 | - | TRBV21-1 | CATGGRANYGYTF | TGTGCCACGGGCGGGAGAGCTAACTATGGCTACACCTTC
- | TRBJ2-3 | - | TRBV30 | CAWSLDSGGLVPRDTQYF | TGTGCCTGGAGTCTTGACTCCGGGGGGCTAGTACCCAGAGATACGCAGTATTTT
TRBD2 | TRBJ2-1 | - | TRBV4-2 | CASSQKWGPLAGVSSYNEQFF | TGTGCCAGCAGCCAAAAGTGGGGCCCTTTAGCGGGAGTTTCCTCCTACAATGAGCAGTTCTTC
- | TRBJ2-7 | - | TRBV18 | CASSPQGAYEQYF | TGTGCCAGCTCACCCCAGGGTGCCTACGAGCAGTACTTC
- | TRBJ1-2 | few | TRBV10-3 | CAISDMRRQGNYGYTF | TGTGCCATCAGTGATATGCGGCGCCAGGGGAACTATGGCTACACCTTC
- | TRBJ1-5 | - | TRBV18 | CASSPPGFSGNQPQHF | TGTGCCAGCTCACCCCCAGGGTTTTCGGGCAATCAGCCCCAGCATTTT
TRBD1 | TRBJ2-7 | once | TRBV30 | CACGTVSYEQYF | TGTGCCTGTGGGACAGTCTCCTACGAGCAGTACTTC
TRBD1 | TRBJ1-2 | - | TRBV3-1/TRBV3-2 | CASSQAAQGVGYTF | TGTGCCAGCAGCCAAGCCGCACAGGGGGTTGGCTACACCTTC
- | TRBJ2-7 | - | TRBV19 | CASSTTGASYEQYF | TGTGCCAGTAGTACGACAGGCGCGTCCTACGAGCAGTACTTC
TRBD2 | TRBJ2-1 | - | TRBV11-2 | CASSPRVAGENEQFF | TGTGCCAGCAGCCCCCGGGTAGCGGGAGAAAATGAGCAGTTCTTC
- | TRBJ1-2 | - | TRBV19 | CASSIRESYGYTF | TGTGCCAGTAGTATAAGAGAGAGCTATGGCTACACCTTC
- | TRBJ2-3 | once | TRBV9 | CASSVGLIAANTDTQYF | TGTGCCAGCAGCGTAGGACTCATAGCGGCGAACACAGATACGCAGTATTTT
- | TRBJ2-7 | - | TRBV28 | CAILHHRASSYEQYF | TGTGCCATCCTGCACCACAGGGCCAGCTCCTACGAGCAGTACTTC
- | TRBJ2-2 | - | TRBV5-5 | CASSLGQGPTGELFF | TGTGCCAGCAGCTTGGGTCAGGGGCCCACCGGGGAGCTGTTTTTT
TRBD1 | TRBJ1-2 | - | TRBV7-8 | CASSLDRVDGYTF | TGTGCCAGCAGCCTAGACAGGGTCGATGGCTACACCTTC
TRBD1 | TRBJ2-5 | once | TRBV28 | CASSSPGQRRWETQYF | TGTGCCAGCAGTTCCCCGGGACAGAGAAGGTGGGAGACCCAGTACTTC
- | TRBJ2-1 | - | TRBV2 | CASRSRLVYTRVNEQFF | TGTGCCAGCCGTTCTCGACTAGTTTATACGAGGGTGAATGAGCAGTTCTTC
- | TRBJ1-2 | - | TRBV2 | CASSVTGANYGYTF | TGTGCCAGCAGTGTAACGGGGGCTAACTATGGCTACACCTTC
- | TRBJ1-2 | - | TRBV28 | CASSEHQGNYGYTF | TGTGCCAGCAGTGAACACCAGGGGAACTATGGCTACACCTTC
- | TRBJ2-5 | - | TRBV4-2 | CASSQEVGRWETQYF | TGTGCCAGCAGCCAAGAGGTGGGCCGGTGGGAGACCCAGTACTTC
TRBD1 | TRBJ1-3 | - | TRBV3-1/TRBV3-2 | CASSHGLGTGGNTIYF | TGTGCCAGCAGCCATGGGCTCGGGACAGGAGGAAACACCATATATTTT
- | TRBJ2-7 | - | TRBV5-4 | CASSQLPGSDEQYF | TGTGCCAGCAGCCAGCTGCCGGGATCCGACGAGCAGTACTTC
- | TRBJ2-1 | - | TRBV6-1 | CASSEGGDYNEQFF | TGTGCCAGCAGTGAAGGCGGAGACTACAATGAGCAGTTCTTC
TRBD1 | TRBJ1-1 | once | TRBV28 | CASSTGAGKAFF | TGTGCCAGCAGTACAGGGGCGGGGAAGGCTTTCTTT
- | TRBJ2-2 | - | TRBV10-3 | CAISESRGGNAGELFF | TGTGCCATCAGTGAGTCAAGGGGCGGAAATGCCGGGGAGCTGTTTTTT
- | TRBJ1-1 | - | TRBV3-1/TRBV3-2 | CASSRVRATEAFF | TGTGCCAGCAGCCGAGTGAGGGCCACTGAAGCTTTCTTT
- | TRBJ2-1 | - | TRBV5-4 | CASSLAGPRGNEQFF | TGTGCCAGCAGCTTGGCCGGGCCCCGGGGCAATGAGCAGTTCTTC
TRBD1 | TRBJ2-7 | - | TRBV18 | CASSPGTGGRYEQYF | TGTGCCAGCTCACCCGGGACAGGGGGCAGGTACGAGCAGTACTTC
- | TRBJ1-1 | - | TRBV30 | CAWTKGLNTEAFF | TGTGCCTGGACCAAGGGGTTGAACACTGAAGCTTTCTTT
- | TRBJ1-2 | - | TRBV11-2 | CASSLGRFYGYTF | TGTGCCAGCAGCTTAGGCAGATTCTATGGCTACACCTTC